Below, 17 T cell receptor beta chains from the same sample are listed, as sequenced in a study of blood T cell repertoires in COVID-19. The assay was immunoSEQ multiplex PCR, and TCRdb's table has in-frame clones only and misses some. The data show 310,000 or so clones, 80% to 90% seen once. The sample was PBMCs or T cells enriched from blood (not recorded which). These receptors came from a woman aged 18-29 years who had recovered from COVID-19.

J is TRBJ1-5 and V is TRBV7-2; the D gene is possibly TRBD1 (6 bases). V lost 1 base to trimming and J lost 7 bases, with 8 bases between them. CDR1 SGHTA and CDR2 FQGNSA come from the germline V gene. The CDR3 runs 13 residues. The CDR3 nucleotides are TGTGCCAGCAGCTTAGAGGGGGAACAGCCCCAGCATTTT. Its protein product is CASSLEGEQPQHF.

The chain has TRBV12-3 or TRBV12-4 and TRBJ1-2; D unclear. The CDR3 consists of 13 residues. V lost 2 bases, J lost 0 bases, and 4 bases lay in between. For the CDR3, the DNA is TGTGCCAGCAGTTTACCAGCTAACTATGGCTACACCTTC. Translation gives CASSLPANYGYTF.

V usage is TRBV28 and J usage is TRBJ1-5; TRBD1 might be the D (5 bases). The CDR3 extends over 15 amino acids. Trimming cost V 3 bases and J 6 bases, with 15 bases left between them. Germline lookup yields CDR1 MDHEN and CDR2 SYDVKM. The CDR3 sequence is CASSFATGIGQPQHF. The CDR3, as DNA: TGTGCCAGCAGTTTTGCAACAGGTATCGGTCAGCCCCAGCATTTT.

This chain links TRBV28 with TRBJ1-2; TRBD1 matches 11 bases. From germline, CDR1 is MDHEN and CDR2 SYDVKM. The CDR3 is 13 amino acids. V trimming: 6 bases; J trimming: 8 bases; junction bases outside the gene matches: 5. CDR3 bases: TGTGCCAGCAGAGGACAGGGGGCAATGGGCTACACCTTC. Protein: CASRGQGAMGYTF.

This chain uses TRBV28 with TRBJ2-7, with TRBD1 as a possible D gene (5 bases). Trimming pared 8 bases from V and 2 bases from J, leaving 13 bases between. Germline CDR1 is MDHEN and CDR2 is SYDVKM. The CDR3 consists of 13 residues. The DNA for the CDR3 is TGTGCCAGCCGACAGCAAAGACCCTACGAGCAGTACTTC. Encoded protein: CASRQQRPYEQYF.

The chain couples TRBV11-2 to TRBJ2-7, with D uncertain. Germline CDR1 and CDR2: SGHAT and FQNNGV. The ends were cut back, 2 bases at V and 2 bases at J, with 13 bases in the middle. This CDR3 is built from 15 residues. The CDR3 loop is CASSLLGVRTYEQYF. CDR3 DNA: TGTGCCAGCAGCTTATTGGGTGTGAGGACCTACGAGCAGTACTTC.

This clone was counted many times. The V and J genes are TRBV25-1 and TRBJ1-1; D gene uncertain. V lost 4 bases and J lost 6, with 12 bases in between. Germline CDR1 and CDR2: MGHDK and SYGVNS. The CDR3 spans 13 residues. The CDR3 DNA reads TGTGCCAGCAGTGGAAGGGTGCGGGCTGAAGCTTTCTTT. As protein: CASSGRVRAEAFF.

V and J are TRBV28 and TRBJ2-7; tentative D call: TRBD1 (6 bases). V was shortened by 5 bases and J by 2 bases, with 13 bases between the two germline ends. Per the germline V gene, CDR1 is MDHEN and CDR2 is SYDVKM. The CDR3 is made up of 14 amino acids. CDR3 protein: CASSIHRVPYEQYF. The DNA for the CDR3 is TGTGCCAGCAGTATCCACAGGGTCCCCTACGAGCAGTACTTC.

The chain uses TRBV27 and TRBJ2-2; TRBD1 matches 7 bases. J gave up 7 bases and V 6 bases, and 8 bases lay outside the gene matches. Germline values: CDR1 MNHEY, CDR2 SMNVEV (reference sequence). The CDR3 totals 14 residues. The CDR3: CASRKTGINGELFF. Here the CDR3 DNA reads TGTGCCAGCAGGAAGACAGGGATTAACGGGGAGCTGTTTTTT.

The genes are TRBV19 and TRBJ2-1; D is possibly TRBD1 (6 bases). Germline CDR1 is LNHDA and CDR2 is SQIVND (reference sequence). V lost 7 bases to trimming and J lost 0 bases, with 16 bases between them. This CDR3 spans 16 amino acids. The CDR3 DNA reads as TGTGCCAGTACCGCAGACAGGTGGAGCTCCTACAATGAGCAGTTCTTC. Amino acids: CASTADRWSSYNEQFF.

The CDR3 loop reads CASSLPGLAGGQETQYF. CDR3 in DNA: TGTGCCAGCAGCTTACCGGGACTAGCGGGGGGCCAAGAGACCCAGTACTTC. The chain has TRBV5-4 and TRBJ2-5; 15 bases map to TRBD2. This CDR3 is built from 17 residues. V lost 2 bases to trimming and J lost 1 base; unmatched junction nucleotides: 3. The V gene's germline CDR1 is SGHNT and CDR2 YYREEE (reference sequence).

The chain carries TRBV10-1 and TRBJ2-7, with D possibly matching TRBD2 (7 bases). Trimming removed 7 bases at V and 5 bases at J, with 15 bases between. CDR3 length: 13 residues. Germline V gene lookup returns CDR1 WNHNN and CDR2 SYGVQD (reference sequence). The CDR3: CASNRGASNEQYF. In nucleotides, the CDR3 is TGCGCCAGCAACCGGGGGGCATCCAACGAGCAGTACTTC.

The J gene is TRBJ1-4, the V gene TRBV11-2; 10 bases map to TRBD1. CDR3 length equals 16 residues. Germline CDR1 is SGHAT and CDR2 is FQNNGV. The V gene end was trimmed by 3 bases and the J gene end by 5 bases; junction bases not matched to a gene: 6. CDR3 loop: CASSFLSGQGNEKLFF. CDR3 in DNA: TGTGCCAGCAGCTTCTTGTCGGGACAGGGGAATGAAAAACTGTTTTTT.

This chain joins TRBV7-8 and TRBJ2-5; 9 bases agree with TRBD2. The germline V gene encodes CDR1 SGHVS and CDR2 FQNEAQ. The CDR3 has 17 residues. Losses at the gene ends were 3 bases for V and 5 bases for J; bases not matched to a gene: 13. Written as DNA, the CDR3 is TGTGCCAGCAGCTTTGACCCGACTAGCGGAGATCGGGAGACCCAGTACTTC. It translates to CASSFDPTSGDRETQYF.

The J gene is TRBJ1-1, the V gene TRBV7-3; a possible D gene is TRBD1 (6 bases). Per the germline V gene, CDR1 is SGHTA and CDR2 is FQGTGA. The CDR3 extends over 15 amino acids. Deletions cut 2 bases from V and 0 bases from J, with 10 bases between. The CDR3, as DNA: TGTGCCAGCAGCTTAGGACAGACCATGAACACTGAAGCTTTCTTT. This encodes CASSLGQTMNTEAFF.

The chain carries TRBV11-2 and TRBJ1-1, with TRBD1 matching 8 bases. CDR3 length: 12 residues. Unmatched junction bases numbered 3, after V lost 1 base and J lost 11 bases. Germline CDR1 is SGHAT and CDR2 is FQNNGV. CDR3 sequence: CASSLGTGLAFF. CDR3 nucleotides: TGTGCCAGCAGCTTAGGGACAGGGTTGGCTTTCTTT.

The genes are TRBV18 and TRBJ1-1, with a possible D match to TRBD1 (5 bases). The CDR3 has 17 residues. Trimming took 0 bases from V and 4 from J, leaving 18 bases between them. The V gene's germline CDR1 is KGHSH and CDR2 LQKENI. CDR3 loop: CASSPPIQGGWGTEAFF. The CDR3, as DNA: TGTGCCAGCTCACCACCGATCCAGGGCGGATGGGGCACTGAAGCTTTCTTT.